The 28 T cell receptor beta chains presented below share a single source sample, sequenced in a study of shared clonotypes between healthy human individuals. This table comes from immunoSEQ multiplex PCR, and its TCRdb copy is limited to in-frame clones, with some not included. The data show about 480,000 clones, over 60% seen once. The sequencing input was PBMCs. Receptor source: a woman aged 40 to 49 in good health. Some clones in this sample may be carry-over from other donors' samples.

The V gene is TRBV7-3, the J gene TRBJ2-2; unclear D gene. The germline gives CDR1 SGHTA, CDR2 FQGTGA. The CDR3 spans 14 residues. Trimming removed 5 bases at V and 4 bases at J, with 11 bases between. CDR3 protein: CASSTRHSTGELFF. The CDR3 DNA sequence: TGTGCCAGCAGCACAAGACACAGCACCGGGGAGCTGTTTTTT.

The chain combines TRBV11-2 with TRBJ2-3, with unresolved D. Germline assignment: CDR1 SGHAT and CDR2 FQNNGV. V lost 5 bases, J lost 0 bases, and 12 bases lay in between. The CDR3 consists of 15 residues. CDR3 loop: CASSSPRLSTDTQYF. The CDR3 region has the DNA TGTGCCAGCAGCAGCCCCCGGCTTAGCACAGATACGCAGTATTTT.

This clone appeared many times. The chain is built from TRBV6-1 and TRBJ1-4; 9 bases align to TRBD1. Trimming took 6 bases from V and 7 from J; bases not matched to a gene: 9. The germline V gene has CDR1 MNHNS and CDR2 SASEGT. CDR3 length: 15 residues. CDR3 loop: CASSDYGTGSEKLFF. As DNA, the CDR3 is TGTGCCAGCAGCGACTACGGGACAGGGAGTGAAAAACTGTTTTTT.

The gene calls are TRBV16 and TRBJ2-2; tentative D call: TRBD2 (6 bases). The CDR3 is 16 residues long. V was trimmed by 5 bases and J by 0 bases, leaving 13 bases between them. Germline V lookup: CDR1 KGHSY, CDR2 FQNENV. This chain's CDR3 is CASSTLGSANTGELFF. CDR3 DNA: TGTGCCAGCAGCACCCTCGGGAGTGCGAACACCGGGGAGCTGTTTTTT.

This clone was observed a single time. Being one base from a much bigger clone, this may be a read error. The V call is TRBV5-1, the J call TRBJ1-4; 8 nucleotides line up with TRBD1. CDR1 SGHRS and CDR2 YFSETQ come from the germline V gene. The ends lost 4 bases at V and 0 bases at J; junction bases unmatched: 11. The CDR3 has 18 residues. Here the CDR3 reads CASSKDRVGVATNEKLFF. The CDR3 bases are TGCGCCAGCAGCAAGGACAGGGTTGGAGTCGCAACTAATGAAAAACTGTTTTTT.

This rearrangement joins TRBV19 to TRBJ1-4; D is possibly TRBD1 (5 bases). The CDR3 length is 17 residues. Germline assignment: CDR1 LNHDA and CDR2 SQIVND (reference sequence). V was pared by 4 bases and J by 3 bases, with 18 bases between. Here the CDR3 reads CASSKGWQSQANEKLFF. Written as DNA, the CDR3 is TGTGCCAGTAGTAAGGGGTGGCAATCCCAAGCTAATGAAAAACTGTTTTTT.

The chain has TRBV29-1 and TRBJ2-1; a weak D match, TRBD2 (5 bases). Germline V gives CDR1 SQVTM, CDR2 ANQGSEA. Trimming stripped 7 bases from V and 2 bases from J, with 15 bases between. This CDR3 region has 14 residues. The CDR3 coding sequence is TGCAGCGCCACGAGGGCTCTCCCCTACAATGAGCAGTTCTTC. Residues: CSATRALPYNEQFF.

This clone occurred a few times. V and J are TRBV7-2 and TRBJ2-7, with 8 bases lining up with TRBD1. Germline lookup yields CDR1 SGHTA and CDR2 FQGNSA. This CDR3 is built from 15 residues. The V gene end was trimmed by 5 bases and the J gene end by 2 bases; junction bases not matched to a gene: 8. CDR3 sequence: CASSRGTGTTYEQYF. For the CDR3, the DNA is TGTGCCAGCAGCCGTGGGACAGGTACAACCTACGAGCAGTACTTC.

The J gene is TRBJ1-1, the V gene TRBV5-1; D is ambiguous. This CDR3 contains 13 residues. Trimming left V 6 bases short and J 3 bases short, with 12 bases between. The germline V gene encodes CDR1 SGHRS and CDR2 YFSETQ. The CDR3 reads CASKEITHTEAFF. The CDR3 DNA follows: TGCGCCAGCAAAGAAATTACCCACACTGAAGCTTTCTTT.

The chain joins TRBV2 to TRBJ1-2; TRBD1 might be the D (5 bases). This CDR3 comprises 12 residues. Trimming took off 8 bases at V and 4 bases at J, with 11 bases between the two ends. The germline V gene encodes CDR1 SNHLY and CDR2 FYNNEI. In DNA form, the CDR3 reads TGTGCCAGCGGAGGGGACGGCTATGGCTACACCTTC. Amino acid sequence: CASGGDGYGYTF. The full variable domain, with the rest looked up from reference TRBV2 and TRBJ1-2, is EPEVTQTPSHQVTQMGQEVILRCVPISNHLYFYWYRQILGQKVEFLVSFYNNEISEKSEIFDDQFSVERPDGSNFTLKIRSTKLEDSAMYFCASGGDGYGYTFGSGTRLTVV.

This clone was counted a single time. This chain joins TRBV19 and TRBJ2-3, with TRBD1 identical over 8 bases. This CDR3 contains 13 residues. Unmatched junction bases numbered 2, after V lost 3 bases and J lost 6 bases. The germline V gene encodes CDR1 LNHDA and CDR2 SQIVND (reference sequence). CDR3 loop: CASSMDRDDTQYF. In nucleotides, the CDR3 is TGTGCCAGTAGTATGGACAGGGATGATACGCAGTATTTT.

The chain recombines TRBV27 with TRBJ1-1, with D unclear. Trimming cost V 3 bases and J 0 bases, with 8 bases left between them. Germline V CDR1 and CDR2: MNHEY, SMNVEV (reference sequence). The CDR3 is 14 amino acids. CDR3 sequence (DNA): TGTGCCAGCAGTTTCTTGGTTCTGAACACTGAAGCTTTCTTT. Translating it yields CASSFLVLNTEAFF.

In this sample, this clone turned up a few times. The V gene is TRBV19, the J gene TRBJ1-1; D gene ambiguous. V was cut by 7 bases and J by 1 base, with 10 bases left in between. From germline, CDR1 is LNHDA and CDR2 SQIVND (reference sequence). This CDR3 comprises 13 residues. The CDR3: CASISERNTEAFF. In DNA, the CDR3 is TGTGCCAGTATATCGGAAAGGAACACTGAAGCTTTCTTT.

V gene TRBV5-5 combines with J gene TRBJ1-3; D gene uncertain. V lost 5 bases and J lost 1, with 16 bases in between. Germline assignment: CDR1 SGHKS and CDR2 YYEKEE (reference sequence). This CDR3 has 16 amino acids. CDR3 bases: TGTGCCAGCAGAAACCCGCTCGGACGGTCTGGAAACACCATATATTTT. Translation gives CASRNPLGRSGNTIYF.

There are many counts of this clone. The chain uses TRBV18 and TRBJ1-1; unclear D gene. The CDR3 totals 14 residues. Germline CDR1 and CDR2: KGHSH and LQKENI. V lost 2 bases to trimming and J lost 0 bases, with 7 bases between them. The CDR3 protein is CASSPASLNTEAFF. In DNA form, the CDR3 reads TGTGCCAGCTCACCAGCCAGCCTGAACACTGAAGCTTTCTTT.

The V gene is TRBV6-4, the J gene TRBJ1-2; D ambiguous. CDR1 MRHNA and CDR2 SNTAGT come from the germline V gene. The V and J ends lost 4 bases and 7 bases respectively, with 16 bases between them. This CDR3 is 14 amino acids long. The chain's CDR3 is CASSVSQEGFGYTF. CDR3 sequence (DNA): TGTGCCAGCAGTGTCTCGCAGGAGGGTTTTGGCTACACCTTC.

The rearrangement joins TRBV7-3 to TRBJ2-1; D assignment may be TRBD1 or TRBD2 (5 bases each). This CDR3 has 16 residues. Trimming pared 8 bases from V and 4 bases from J, leaving 21 bases between. Germline V lookup: CDR1 SGHTA, CDR2 FQGTGA. CDR3 in DNA: TGTGCCAGCGCCCGGACCGGGACGCATGATTACAATGAGCAGTTCTTC. It translates to CASARTGTHDYNEQFF.

This clone came up a few times. The V gene is TRBV18, the J gene TRBJ2-7, with D unresolved. This CDR3 comprises 15 residues. The V and J ends lost 0 bases and 0 bases respectively, with 9 bases between them. Germline V lookup: CDR1 KGHSH, CDR2 LQKENI. Written as DNA, the CDR3 is TGTGCCAGCTCACCACCCGCGCAGGTCTCCTACGAGCAGTACTTC. It is translated as CASSPPAQVSYEQYF.

The chain links TRBV19 to TRBJ2-2; possible D gene TRBD1, 6 bases. From germline, CDR1 is LNHDA and CDR2 SQIVND (reference sequence). The CDR3 covers 14 residues. The germline V and J ends were trimmed by 5 bases and 6 bases, with 13 bases remaining between them. CDR3 sequence: CASSFDRRPGELFF. The CDR3 DNA reads TGTGCCAGTAGTTTTGACAGGCGGCCCGGGGAGCTGTTTTTT.

Of note for this clone: This sequence is one base from a far larger clone and is likely a read error. Other DNA sequences in this sample translate to the same CDR3. V usage is TRBV19 and J usage is TRBJ2-2; D may be TRBD1 or TRBD2 (5 bases each). This CDR3 has 16 amino acids. Germline V gene data show CDR1 as LNHDA and CDR2 as SQIVND (reference sequence). V lost 3 bases, J lost 7 bases, and 18 bases lay in between. CDR3 bases: TGTGCCAGTAGTATTCATCGGGGCGGGCCGGGCGGGGAGCTGTTTTTT. Amino acids: CASSIHRGGPGGELFF.

This chain uses TRBV5-6 with TRBJ2-1; D not resolved. CDR1 SGHDT and CDR2 YYEEEE come from the germline V gene. The CDR3 totals 14 residues. V was cut by 4 bases and J by 0 bases, with 8 bases left in between. The CDR3 sequence: CASSRLSSYNEQFF. CDR3 in DNA: TGTGCCAGCAGCCGGTTAAGCTCCTACAATGAGCAGTTCTTC. The full variable domain, completed using reference TRBV5-6 and TRBJ2-1, is DAGVTQSPTHLIKTRGQQVTLRCSPKSGHDTVSWYQQALGQGPQFIFQYYEEEERQRGNFPDRFSGHQFPNYSSELNVNALLLGDSALYLCASSRLSSYNEQFFGPGTRLTVL.

The chain joins TRBV4-3 to TRBJ2-1; D tentatively fits TRBD1 or TRBD2 (5 bases each). Trimming left V 1 base short and J 5 bases short, with 6 bases between. Germline V CDR1 and CDR2: LGHNA, YSLEER. This CDR3 comprises 13 residues. The chain's CDR3 is CASSQGGHNEQFF. CDR3 in DNA: TGCGCCAGCAGCCAAGGGGGACACAATGAGCAGTTCTTC.

The V and J genes are TRBV7-9 and TRBJ2-1; the D call may be TRBD1 or TRBD2 (5 bases each). Trimming removed 1 base at V and 9 bases at J, with 13 bases between. The CDR3 has 14 residues. Germline V lookup: CDR1 SEHNR, CDR2 FQNEAQ (reference sequence). CDR3 nucleotide sequence: TGTGCCAGCAGCTTAGACTTGGGGGTTAGTGAGCAGTTCTTC. This translates into CASSLDLGVSEQFF.

V gene TRBV25-1 combines with J gene TRBJ2-1; 15 nucleotides align to TRBD2. V was clipped by 7 bases and J by 5 bases; unmatched bases: 12. Germline values: CDR1 MGHDK, CDR2 SYGVNS. This CDR3 spans 18 amino acids. The CDR3 loop is CASNPGTSGRYPNNEQFF. The CDR3 nucleotides read TGTGCCAGCAATCCCGGGACTAGCGGGAGGTATCCGAACAATGAGCAGTTCTTC.

In this sample, this clone turned up a few times. The rearrangement joins TRBV5-1 to TRBJ2-1; 9 positions agree with TRBD1. Trimming removed 8 bases from V and 0 bases from J; junction bases left unmatched: 9. The CDR3 sequence is 16 residues long. The germline CDR1 and CDR2 sequences are SGHRS and YFSETQ. DNA for the CDR3: TGCGCCAGTCGACAGGGGGTTGCCAGCTCCTACAATGAGCAGTTCTTC. As protein: CASRQGVASSYNEQFF.

The chain is built from TRBV6-1 and TRBJ2-7, with D unresolved. V was pared by 0 bases and J by 7 bases, with 7 bases between. The germline CDR1 and CDR2 sequences are MNHNS and SASEGT. The CDR3 is 12 residues long. CDR3 nucleotide sequence: TGTGCCAGCAGTGAAGCTATTTGGGAGCAGTACTTC. As protein: CASSEAIWEQYF.

The CDR3 DNA follows: TGTGCCATCAGTGCCGGGACTACGACTTCCGAGCAGTACTTC. It yields the protein CAISAGTTTSEQYF. This chain joins TRBV10-3 and TRBJ2-7; 7 positions agree with TRBD2. V shed 4 bases and J 6 bases; nucleotides not matched to a gene: 9. Germline CDR1 ENHRY, CDR2 SYGVKD. CDR3 size: 14 residues.

The gene calls are TRBV7-6 and TRBJ2-5; TRBD2 aligns across 9 bases. Germline trimming cut 2 bases from V and 7 bases from J; bases unmatched to any gene: 23. Germline V gives CDR1 SGHVS, CDR2 FNYEAQ. There are 20 residues in the CDR3. The CDR3 coding sequence is TGTGCCAGCAGCTTAACGCCCCCCCCGGGGTTAGCGGGAGCCGGGGGGACCCAGTACTTC. It encodes CASSLTPPPGLAGAGGTQYF.